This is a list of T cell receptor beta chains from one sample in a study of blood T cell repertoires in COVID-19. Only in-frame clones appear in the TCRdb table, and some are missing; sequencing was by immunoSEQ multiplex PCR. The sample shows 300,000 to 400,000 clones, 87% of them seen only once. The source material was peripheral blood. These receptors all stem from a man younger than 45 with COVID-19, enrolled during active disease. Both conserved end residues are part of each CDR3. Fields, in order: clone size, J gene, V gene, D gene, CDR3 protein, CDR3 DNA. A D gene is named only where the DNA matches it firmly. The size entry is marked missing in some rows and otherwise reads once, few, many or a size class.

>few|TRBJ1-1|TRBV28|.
CASSWGGTNTEAFF
TGTGCCAGCAGTTGGGGGGGTACGAACACTGAAGCTTTCTTT
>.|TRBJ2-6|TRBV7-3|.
CASSLTGAYNPSGANVLTF
TGTGCCAGCAGCTTAACCGGAGCTTACAACCCCTCTGGGGCCAACGTCCTGACTTTC
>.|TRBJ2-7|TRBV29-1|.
CSVGSRLGNYEQYF
TGCAGCGTTGGGTCCCGACTAGGGAACTACGAGCAGTACTTC
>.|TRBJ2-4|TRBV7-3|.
CASSFGGMGAKNIQYF
TGTGCCAGCAGCTTTGGCGGGATGGGAGCCAAAAACATTCAGTACTTC
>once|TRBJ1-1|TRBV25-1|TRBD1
CASSEYPQGVRTEAFF
TGTGCCAGCAGTGAATACCCGCAGGGGGTGAGGACTGAAGCTTTCTTT
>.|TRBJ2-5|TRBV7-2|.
CASSFNGETQYF
TGTGCCAGCAGCTTCAACGGGGAGACCCAGTACTTC
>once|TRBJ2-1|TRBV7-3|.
CASSAGQFEQFF
TGTGCCAGCAGCGCCGGACAGTTTGAGCAGTTCTTC
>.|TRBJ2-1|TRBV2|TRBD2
CASSELLAGANEQFF
TGTGCCAGCAGTGAACTACTAGCGGGAGCCAATGAGCAGTTCTTC
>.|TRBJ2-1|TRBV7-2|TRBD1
CASSLRPGGLRFNEQFF
TGTGCCAGCAGTCTCAGGCCAGGGGGTCTACGATTCAATGAGCAGTTCTTC
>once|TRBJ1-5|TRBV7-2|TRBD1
CASSVRQGSGQPQHF
TGTGCCAGCAGCGTACGACAGGGTAGTGGTCAGCCCCAGCATTTT
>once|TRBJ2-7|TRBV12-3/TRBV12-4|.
CASSLFHYEQYF
TGTGCCAGCAGTTTATTCCACTACGAGCAGTACTTC
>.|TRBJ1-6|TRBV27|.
CASSLGGTYNSPLHF
TGTGCCAGCAGTTTGGGAGGGACGTATAATTCACCCCTCCACTTT
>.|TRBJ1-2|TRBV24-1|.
CATSERGYGYTF
TGTGCCACCAGTGAACGGGGCTATGGCTACACCTTC
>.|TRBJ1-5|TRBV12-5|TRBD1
CASGLVGLGQGSQPQHF
TGTGCTAGTGGTTTGGTAGGGCTGGGACAGGGGAGTCAGCCCCAGCATTTT
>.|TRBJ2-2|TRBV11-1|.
CASSLSKRAPGELFF
TGTGCCAGCAGCTTATCTAAGAGGGCTCCCGGGGAGCTGTTTTTT
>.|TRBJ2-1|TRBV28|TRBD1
CASGDIGQARSSYNEQFF
TGTGCCAGCGGCGACATCGGACAGGCCCGTAGCTCCTACAATGAGCAGTTCTTC
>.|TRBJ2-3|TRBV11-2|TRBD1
CASSLGQGSTDTQYF
TGTGCCAGCAGCCTAGGACAGGGTAGCACAGATACGCAGTATTTT